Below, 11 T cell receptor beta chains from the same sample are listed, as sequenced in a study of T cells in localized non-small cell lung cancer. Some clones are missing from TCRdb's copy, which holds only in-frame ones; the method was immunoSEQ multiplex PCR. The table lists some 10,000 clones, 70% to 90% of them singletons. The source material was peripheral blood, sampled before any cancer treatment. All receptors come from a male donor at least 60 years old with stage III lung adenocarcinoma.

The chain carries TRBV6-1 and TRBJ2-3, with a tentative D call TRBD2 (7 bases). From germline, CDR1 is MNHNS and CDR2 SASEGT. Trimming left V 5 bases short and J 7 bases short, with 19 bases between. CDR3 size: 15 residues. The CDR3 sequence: CASSSLGGRGNTQYF. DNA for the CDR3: TGTGCCAGCAGTTCCCTGGGGGGGCGCGGGAATACGCAGTATTTT.

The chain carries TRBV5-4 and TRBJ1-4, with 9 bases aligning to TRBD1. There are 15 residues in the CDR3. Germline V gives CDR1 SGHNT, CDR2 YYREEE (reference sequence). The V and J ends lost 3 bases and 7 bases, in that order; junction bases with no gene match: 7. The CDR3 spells CASSSHRGRTEKLFF. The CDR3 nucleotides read TGTGCCAGCAGCTCCCACAGGGGGCGGACTGAAAAACTGTTTTTT.

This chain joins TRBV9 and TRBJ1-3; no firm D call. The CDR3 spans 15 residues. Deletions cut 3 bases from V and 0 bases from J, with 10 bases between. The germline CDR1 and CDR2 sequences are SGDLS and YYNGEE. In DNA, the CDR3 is TGTGCCAGCAGCGGCGGGTTTGTCTCTGGAAACACCATATATTTT. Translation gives CASSGGFVSGNTIYF. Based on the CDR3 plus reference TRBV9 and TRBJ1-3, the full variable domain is DSGVTQTPKHLITATGQRVTLRCSPRSGDLSVYWYQQSLDQGLQFLIQYYNGEERAKGNILERFSAQQFPDLHSELNLSSLELGDSALYFCASSGGFVSGNTIYFGEGSWLTVV.

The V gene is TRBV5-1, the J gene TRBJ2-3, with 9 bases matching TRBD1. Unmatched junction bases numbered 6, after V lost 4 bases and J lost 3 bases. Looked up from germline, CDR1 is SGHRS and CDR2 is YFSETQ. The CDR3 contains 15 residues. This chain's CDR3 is CASSGSGTGTDTQYF. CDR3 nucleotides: TGCGCCAGCAGCGGATCCGGGACAGGGACAGATACGCAGTATTTT.

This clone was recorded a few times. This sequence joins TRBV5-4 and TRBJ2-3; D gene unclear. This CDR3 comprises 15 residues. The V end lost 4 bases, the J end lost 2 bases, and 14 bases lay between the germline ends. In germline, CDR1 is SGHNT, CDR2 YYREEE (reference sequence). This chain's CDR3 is CASSQTRAPTDTQYF. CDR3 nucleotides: TGTGCCAGCAGCCAAACCCGGGCCCCCACAGATACGCAGTATTTT.

The CDR3, as DNA: TGTGCCAGCAGCTTAGCAGCCAGGGACGGGGAGACCCAGTACTTC. It encodes CASSLAARDGETQYF. V gene TRBV7-9 combines with J gene TRBJ2-5; D tentatively reads TRBD1 or TRBD2 (5 bases each). Trimming stripped 0 bases from V and 5 bases from J, with 13 bases between. The CDR3 is 15 amino acids. CDR1 and CDR2 from the germline V gene are SEHNR and FQNEAQ (reference sequence).

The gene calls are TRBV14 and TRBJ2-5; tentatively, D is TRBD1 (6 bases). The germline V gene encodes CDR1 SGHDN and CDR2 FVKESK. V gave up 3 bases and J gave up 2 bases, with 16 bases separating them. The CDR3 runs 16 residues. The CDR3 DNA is TGTGCCAGCAGCCAGTGGGTCTTCAGGGGACAAGAGACCCAGTACTTC. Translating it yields CASSQWVFRGQETQYF.

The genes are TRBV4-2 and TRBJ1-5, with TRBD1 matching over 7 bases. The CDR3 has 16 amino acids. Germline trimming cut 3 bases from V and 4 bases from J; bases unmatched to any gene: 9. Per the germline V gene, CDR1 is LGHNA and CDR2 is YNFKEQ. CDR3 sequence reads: CASSQLTGARNQPQHF. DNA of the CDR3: TGTGCCAGCAGCCAGTTAACAGGGGCTAGAAATCAGCCCCAGCATTTT.

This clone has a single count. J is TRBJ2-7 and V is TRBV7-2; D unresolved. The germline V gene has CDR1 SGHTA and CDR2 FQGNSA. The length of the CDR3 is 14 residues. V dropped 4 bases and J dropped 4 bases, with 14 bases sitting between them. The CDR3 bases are TGTGCCAGCAGCTCCGGGTCCGCCCCTTACGAGCAGTACTTC. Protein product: CASSSGSAPYEQYF.

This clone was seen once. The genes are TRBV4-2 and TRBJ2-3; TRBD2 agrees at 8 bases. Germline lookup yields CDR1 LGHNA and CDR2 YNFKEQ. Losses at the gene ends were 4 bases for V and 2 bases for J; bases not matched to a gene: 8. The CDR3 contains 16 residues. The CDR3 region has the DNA TGTGCCAGCAGCCCTCTTATAGCGGGGTACACAGATACGCAGTATTTT. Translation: CASSPLIAGYTDTQYF.

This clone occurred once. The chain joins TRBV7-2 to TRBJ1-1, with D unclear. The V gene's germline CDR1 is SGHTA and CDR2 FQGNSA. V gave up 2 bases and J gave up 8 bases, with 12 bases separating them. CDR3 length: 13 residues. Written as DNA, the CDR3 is TGTGCCAGCAGCTTAACACAGACTTCCGAAGCTTTCTTT. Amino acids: CASSLTQTSEAFF.